This T cell receptor beta chain was captured in a study of OX40 agonist ivuxolimab in advanced cancers. Overall study: Dose-escalation subjects each had hepatocellular carcinoma, melanoma, renal cell or head and neck cancer. General observations from the study: Among T cells, CD8+ cells averaged more expanded clones than CD4+ cells. Among some nonresponders, normalized T-cell clonal expansion was also low. With doses of 0.1-3.0 mg/kg, partial responders showed among the lowest clonal expansion.

A remark on this clone: Its antigen is undetermined.

Per the germline V gene, CDR1 is MDHEN and CDR2 is SYDVKM. V was shortened by 6 bases and J by 5 bases, with 17 bases between the two germline ends. The length of the CDR3 is 15 residues. TCRdb keeps only in-frame clones here, not all; method: immunoSEQ multiplex PCR. The sample carries tens of thousands of clones, 80% to 90% recorded once. This clonotype originated in an adult with an advanced solid tumor such as melanoma, head and neck, liver or kidney cancer. The rearrangement links TRBV28 to TRBJ2-1, with D possibly TRBD2 on 6 matching bases. Sequenced here: CD4+ or CD8+ T cells sorted from blood, sampled in a trial of the OX40 agonist ivuxolimab. Written as DNA, the CDR3 is TGTGCCAGCAGCCGATCCCTAGCGAGAAACAATGAGCAGTTCTTC. This translates into CASSRSLARNNEQFF.